The 29 T cell receptor beta chains presented below share a single source sample, sequenced in a study of shared clonotypes between healthy human individuals. Method: immunoSEQ multiplex PCR; TCRdb's copy keeps in-frame clones and lacks some. The sample has more than 2 million clones; 90% to 95% are singletons. Naive CD8 cells lacked CD45RO, underwent positive selection for CCR7 and left out terminally differentiated effector memory CD45RA+ cells. Sequenced sample: naive CD8+ T cells from PBMCs. Source of these receptors: a man younger than 35 in good health. Some clones in this sample may be carry-over from other donors' samples.

The chain couples TRBV29-1 to TRBJ2-1; TRBD1 matches 9 bases. Trimming at V came to 3 bases and at J to 2 bases, leaving 5 bases not matched to a gene. The CDR3 has 15 residues. The germline V gene encodes CDR1 SQVTM and CDR2 ANQGSEA. CDR3 amino acids: CSVETQGAAYNEQFF. CDR3 coding DNA: TGCAGCGTTGAGACACAGGGGGCGGCCTACAATGAGCAGTTCTTC.

The V gene is TRBV11-2, the J gene TRBJ2-3; D is unresolved. The CDR3 covers 14 residues. CDR1 is SGHAT and CDR2 is FQNNGV in the germline V gene. The V and J ends lost 1 base and 5 bases respectively, with 10 bases between them. Written as DNA, the CDR3 is TGTGCCAGCAGCTTAGGGGTGTTCAGAGATACGCAGTATTTT. Its translation is CASSLGVFRDTQYF. Based on the CDR3 plus reference TRBV11-2 and TRBJ2-3, the full variable domain is EAGVAQSPRYKIIEKRQSVAFWCNPISGHATLYWYQQILGQGPKLLIQFQNNGVVDDSQLPKDRFSAERLKGVDSTLKIQPAKLEDSAVYLCASSLGVFRDTQYFGPGTRLTVL.

The gene calls are TRBV7-2 and TRBJ2-7, with 10 bases matching TRBD2. The CDR3 extends over 15 amino acids. Per germline, CDR1 SGHTA and CDR2 FQGNSA. Trimming at V came to 5 bases and at J to 5 bases, leaving 9 bases not matched to a gene. The CDR3 here is CASSVGTSALNEQYF. The CDR3 nucleotides read TGTGCCAGCAGCGTGGGGACTAGCGCCTTAAACGAGCAGTACTTC.

V is TRBV27 and J is TRBJ2-1, with D perhaps matching TRBD2 (6 bases). This CDR3 has 15 amino acids. The germline CDR1 and CDR2 sequences are MNHEY and SMNVEV (reference sequence). The V gene lost 1 base and the J gene lost 8 bases, with 15 bases spanning the gap. The CDR3 sequence is CASSLLSGVGDEQFF. The CDR3 bases are TGTGCCAGCAGTTTATTATCGGGAGTCGGGGATGAGCAGTTCTTC.

The genes are TRBV7-2 and TRBJ2-7; D is unresolved. Trimming took off 2 bases at V and 6 bases at J, with 8 bases between the two ends. This CDR3 has 12 amino acids. Germline V lookup: CDR1 SGHTA, CDR2 FQGNSA. The CDR3 is CASSLWVGEQYF. The DNA of the CDR3 is TGTGCCAGCAGCTTATGGGTAGGCGAGCAGTACTTC.

This chain joins TRBV7-8 and TRBJ2-1, with TRBD2 as a possible D gene (5 bases). The CDR3 runs 17 residues. Trimming left V 5 bases short and J 0 bases short, with 17 bases between. The germline CDR1 and CDR2 sequences are SGHVS and FQNEAQ. The CDR3 DNA sequence: TGTGCCAGCAGCCCCTTTGGCGGGCAGAGCTCCTACAATGAGCAGTTCTTC. Amino acid sequence: CASSPFGGQSSYNEQFF.

To note about this clone: This same CDR3 is encoded by further DNA sequences in the sample. The V call is TRBV27, the J call TRBJ2-7, with a tentative D call TRBD2 (6 bases). V was cut by 2 bases and J by 3 bases, with 11 bases left in between. Germline assignment: CDR1 MNHEY and CDR2 SMNVEV (reference sequence). The CDR3 is 14 residues long. The CDR3 nucleotides are TGTGCCAGCAGTTTACTCGCCGGGGGCTACGAGCAGTACTTC. The encoded protein is CASSLLAGGYEQYF.

The V and J genes are TRBV6-4 and TRBJ2-2; the D gene is possibly TRBD1 (5 bases). The V end lost 3 bases, the J end lost 4 bases, and 6 bases lay between the germline ends. From germline, CDR1 is MRHNA and CDR2 SNTAGT. The CDR3 contains 13 residues. The CDR3 bases are TGTGCCAGCAGTGAAACAGGCACCGGGGAGCTGTTTTTT. It specifies CASSETGTGELFF.

The chain links TRBV11-2 to TRBJ2-1; 7 bases line up with TRBD1. Unmatched junction bases numbered 14, after V lost 4 bases and J lost 8 bases. The CDR3 runs 16 residues. CDR1 and CDR2 from the germline V gene are SGHAT and FQNNGV. CDR3 DNA: TGTGCCAGCAGCTCGCGGTGGGTGACAGGGTCTGATGAGCAGTTCTTC. It is translated as CASSSRWVTGSDEQFF.

The J gene is TRBJ2-5, the V gene TRBV7-6, with D possibly matching TRBD1 (5 bases). This CDR3 is built from 14 residues. Germline assignment: CDR1 SGHVS and CDR2 FNYEAQ. Deletions cut 7 bases from V and 3 bases from J, with 15 bases between. CDR3 nucleotide sequence: TGTGCCAGCATCTCAGACGCCAGGGAAGAGACCCAGTACTTC. Protein product: CASISDAREETQYF.

V gene TRBV4-2 combines with J gene TRBJ2-1; possible D gene TRBD1, 5 bases. The CDR3 is 17 residues long. V was cut by 0 bases and J by 0 bases, with 12 bases left in between. Germline loops: CDR1 LGHNA, CDR2 YNFKEQ. CDR3 residues: CASSQEGVRGSYNEQFF. DNA for the CDR3: TGTGCCAGCAGCCAAGAAGGGGTCCGCGGCTCCTACAATGAGCAGTTCTTC.

V is TRBV27 and J is TRBJ2-3, with TRBD2 matching over 7 bases. Trimming cost V 5 bases and J 4 bases; bases outside gene matches: 3. The CDR3 spans 13 residues. Looked up from germline, CDR1 is MNHEY and CDR2 is SMNVEV (reference sequence). The CDR3: CASSRLAADTQYF. Here the CDR3 DNA reads TGTGCCAGCAGTCGACTAGCCGCAGATACGCAGTATTTT.

This chain links TRBV11-2 with TRBJ2-7; 9 nucleotides agree with TRBD2. V lost 4 bases to trimming and J lost 7 bases; unmatched junction nucleotides: 8. The V gene's germline CDR1 is SGHAT and CDR2 FQNNGV. This CDR3 contains 14 residues. CDR3 coding DNA: TGTGCCAGCAGCTCCCCGGGACTAGCCGTAGAGCAGTACTTC. It codes for CASSSPGLAVEQYF. The full variable domain, in which reference TRBV11-2 and TRBJ2-7 provide the parts outside the CDR3, is EAGVAQSPRYKIIEKRQSVAFWCNPISGHATLYWYQQILGQGPKLLIQFQNNGVVDDSQLPKDRFSAERLKGVDSTLKIQPAKLEDSAVYLCASSSPGLAVEQYFGPGTRLTVT.

This sequence joins TRBV6-1 and TRBJ2-7; 11 positions agree with TRBD1. Per germline, CDR1 MNHNS and CDR2 SASEGT. V trimming: 6 bases; J trimming: 6 bases; junction bases outside the gene matches: 4. This CDR3 is built from 13 residues. The chain's CDR3 is CASRRDRGSEQYF. The CDR3 coding sequence is TGTGCCAGCAGGAGGGACAGGGGGTCCGAGCAGTACTTC.

This chain links TRBV27 with TRBJ2-7, with D unresolved. The CDR3 spans 16 residues. The germline gives CDR1 MNHEY, CDR2 SMNVEV (reference sequence). V was cut by 5 bases and J by 3 bases, with 20 bases left in between. Written as DNA, the CDR3 is TGTGCCAGCAGTCCCCGGCGGACCGTAGAGTACTACGAGCAGTACTTC. Translated, it gives CASSPRRTVEYYEQYF.

This rearrangement joins TRBV28 to TRBJ1-4; D uncertain. From germline, CDR1 is MDHEN and CDR2 SYDVKM. The V end lost 3 bases, the J end lost 5 bases, and 13 bases lay between the germline ends. The CDR3 is 15 amino acids. DNA for the CDR3: TGTGCCAGCAGTTTCGATTACAGCCACAATGAAAAACTGTTTTTT. Protein: CASSFDYSHNEKLFF. Full variable domain (remainder filled in from reference TRBV28 and TRBJ1-4): DVKVTQSSRYLVKRTGEKVFLECVQDMDHENMFWYRQDPGLGLRLIYFSYDVKMKEKGDIPEGYSVSREKKERFSLILESASTNQTSMYLCASSFDYSHNEKLFFGSGTQLSVL.

V is TRBV6-1 and J is TRBJ2-2; no clear D gene. This CDR3 comprises 13 residues. Germline CDR1 and CDR2: MNHNS and SASEGT. V was shortened by 5 bases and J by 4 bases, with 8 bases between the two germline ends. The CDR3 sequence: CASSSTPTGELFF. The CDR3, as DNA: TGTGCCAGCAGTAGCACCCCCACCGGGGAGCTGTTTTTT.

The chain joins TRBV27 to TRBJ1-4, with 11 bases aligning to TRBD1. Germline V gene data show CDR1 as MNHEY and CDR2 as SMNVEV (reference sequence). V lost 7 bases, J lost 10 bases, and 11 bases stayed unmatched. This CDR3 region has 15 residues. CDR3 residues: CASKVAGTGGGKLFF. CDR3 bases: TGTGCCAGCAAAGTGGCCGGGACAGGGGGTGGAAAACTGTTTTTT.

The chain uses TRBV9 and TRBJ1-3, with no clear D. Germline-derived CDR1 and CDR2 are SGDLS and YYNGEE. Trimming left V 5 bases short and J 0 bases short, with 15 bases between. This CDR3 has 16 residues. DNA of the CDR3: TGTGCCAGCAGTGGTCGGCGGACGAGCTCTGGAAACACCATATATTTT. Its protein product is CASSGRRTSSGNTIYF.

This chain links TRBV11-2 with TRBJ2-5; D uncertain. V gave up 2 bases and J gave up 5 bases, with 12 bases separating them. Germline CDR1 is SGHAT and CDR2 is FQNNGV. The CDR3 is 14 amino acids. For the CDR3, the DNA is TGTGCCAGCAGCTTATCCTTTTTCTATGAGACCCAGTACTTC. Translated: CASSLSFFYETQYF. The full variable domain, its missing parts supplied by reference TRBV11-2 and TRBJ2-5, is EAGVAQSPRYKIIEKRQSVAFWCNPISGHATLYWYQQILGQGPKLLIQFQNNGVVDDSQLPKDRFSAERLKGVDSTLKIQPAKLEDSAVYLCASSLSFFYETQYFGPGTRLLVL.

The CDR3 DNA is TGTGCCAGCAGCCAGGTCGACGGCGGAGCTAACTATGGCTACACCTTC. Translating gives CASSQVDGGANYGYTF. V gene TRBV14 combines with J gene TRBJ1-2; D not certain. Germline V gene sequence: CDR1 SGHDN, CDR2 FVKESK. CDR3 length equals 16 residues. Trimming removed 3 bases from V and 0 bases from J, with 14 bases in between.

The chain combines TRBV9 with TRBJ1-4; no firm D call. The V gene's germline CDR1 is SGDLS and CDR2 YYNGEE. Trimming took off 0 bases at V and 8 bases at J, with 17 bases between the two ends. The CDR3 consists of 16 residues. This chain's CDR3 is CASSVGAVLDGEKLFF. CDR3 nucleotide sequence: TGTGCCAGCAGCGTAGGGGCTGTCCTCGATGGAGAAAAACTGTTTTTT.

As regards this clone: Relative to the germline gene, one junction end is altered; a read error may explain this. The chain combines TRBV6-5 with TRBJ2-2, with a tentative D call TRBD1 (5 bases). Germline values: CDR1 MNHEY, CDR2 SVGAGI. The CDR3 length is 14 residues. CDR3 DNA sequence: TGTGCCAGCAGGTACTTACAGGACACCGGGGAGCTGTTTTTT. Its protein product is CASRYLQDTGELFF.

The chain uses TRBV6-5 and TRBJ2-1; 16 positions match TRBD2. V was pared by 4 bases and J by 9 bases, with 3 bases of the junction left unmatched. The CDR3 has 15 amino acids. Germline V gene sequence: CDR1 MNHEY, CDR2 SVGAGI. The CDR3 DNA is TGTGCCAGCAGTTTGGGACTAGCGGGAGGGAGTGAGCAGTTCTTC. It encodes CASSLGLAGGSEQFF.

The chain links TRBV5-6 to TRBJ2-1; 7 nucleotides match TRBD2. Germline CDR1 SGHDT, CDR2 YYEEEE. This CDR3 contains 13 residues. V was pared by 4 bases and J by 7 bases, with 5 bases of the junction left unmatched. DNA of the CDR3: TGTGCCAGCAGCATGGGGGGGAGTAATGAGCAGTTCTTC. This gives the protein CASSMGGSNEQFF.

This chain links TRBV25-1 with TRBJ2-3; D gene uncertain. The CDR3 extends over 11 amino acids. V was cut by 4 bases and J by 6 bases, with 5 bases left in between. Looked up from germline, CDR1 is MGHDK and CDR2 is SYGVNS. CDR3 sequence: CASSVSDTQYF. The CDR3 region has the DNA TGTGCCAGCAGTGTATCGGATACGCAGTATTTT.

The chain links TRBV6-5 to TRBJ2-1; no reliable D call. The CDR3 length is 14 residues. The germline gives CDR1 MNHEY, CDR2 SVGAGI. The V and J ends lost 10 bases and 1 base respectively, with 14 bases between them. The CDR3 sequence: CATAPLYSYNEQFF. CDR3 DNA: TGTGCCACGGCTCCGCTATATTCCTACAATGAGCAGTTCTTC.

On this clone itself: Other DNA sequences from this sample encode an identical CDR3 as well. The chain recombines TRBV28 with TRBJ2-7, with D unresolved. Germline V gene lookup returns CDR1 MDHEN and CDR2 SYDVKM. The CDR3 consists of 11 residues. V was trimmed by 6 bases and J by 1 base, leaving 4 bases between them. Here the CDR3 DNA reads TGTGCCAGCAGCGATTCCTACGAGCAGTACTTC. Residues: CASSDSYEQYF.

This rearrangement joins TRBV6-6 to TRBJ2-5, with D hard to call. This CDR3 has 15 residues. V shed 7 bases and J shed 5 bases, with 20 bases lying between them. CDR1 is MNHNY, CDR2 SVGAGI, per germline (reference sequence). The chain's CDR3 is CASTITREAWETQYF. The CDR3 DNA follows: TGTGCCAGCACGATAACCCGCGAGGCGTGGGAGACCCAGTACTTC.